Listed here are 15 T cell receptor beta chains from one sample, sequenced in a study of human T cells and chemical hapten exposure. Time point denoted: pre-sensitization, week 0. Treatment meaning: therapeutic diphenylcyclopropenone sensitization with weekly scalp DPC. TCRdb itself ran the RACE reads through MiXCR, one entry per CDR3 protein. The sample lists around 120,000 distinct CDR3 sequences, roughly 12% occurring once. Here the sequenced sample was whole blood, taken in connection with sensitization to the hapten diphenylcyclopropenone (DPC). The receptors originated from a woman under 30 with alopecia areata. Some clones in this sample may be carry-over from other donors' samples.

The chain links TRBV12-3 or TRBV12-4 to TRBJ2-4, with 11 nucleotides matching TRBD2. The CDR3 is 18 residues long. Germline trimming cut 1 base from V and 1 base from J; bases unmatched to any gene: 6. The CDR3 DNA reads TGTGCCAGCAGTTTAGTCCTAGCGGGGGGCGGGGCCAAAAACATTCAGTACTTC. Its protein product is CASSLVLAGGGAKNIQYF.

The chain employs TRBV10-3 and TRBJ2-7, with TRBD1 matching over 7 bases. Germline V gene sequence: CDR1 ENHRY, CDR2 SYGVKD. This CDR3 spans 13 amino acids. The V segment lost 11 bases and the J segment 3 bases; nucleotides outside the gene matches: 10. The DNA of the CDR3 is TGTGCCGCCTCCGGGACAGTTAACTACGAGCAGTACTTC. Its protein product is CAASGTVNYEQYF.

This clonotype was observed a few times. The gene calls are TRBV7-8 and TRBJ2-5; D not resolved. The CDR3 runs to 13 residues. Germline V lookup: CDR1 SGHVS, CDR2 FQNEAQ. Trimming left V 2 bases short and J 1 base short, with 5 bases between. The CDR3 sequence: CASSLTRQETQYF. CDR3 coding DNA: TGTGCCAGCAGCTTAACTCGCCAAGAGACCCAGTACTTC.

This chain connects TRBV5-1 to TRBJ1-1, with a weak D call TRBD1 (5 bases). This CDR3 comprises 15 residues. The germline gives CDR1 SGHRS, CDR2 YFSETQ. The V end lost 4 bases, the J end lost 4 bases, and 17 bases lay between the germline ends. In DNA form, the CDR3 reads TGCGCCAGCAGCAAGCAGGGCGGCGAGTTCACTGAAGCTTTCTTT. Its translation is CASSKQGGEFTEAFF.

This clonotype came up many times. The V gene is TRBV18, the J gene TRBJ1-1; 7 positions agree with TRBD1. Germline assignment: CDR1 KGHSH and CDR2 LQKENI. The V gene end was trimmed by 6 bases and the J gene end by 1 base; junction bases not matched to a gene: 8. This CDR3 comprises 15 residues. The CDR3 reads CASSRQGGENTEAFF. CDR3 sequence (DNA): TGTGCCAGCTCGAGACAGGGCGGGGAGAACACTGAAGCTTTCTTT.

This clonotype was seen only a few times. The V and J genes are TRBV12-3 or TRBV12-4 and TRBJ1-5, with 11 bases fitting TRBD1. V was clipped by 5 bases and J by 4 bases; unmatched bases: 7. This CDR3 is built from 16 residues. Here the CDR3 reads CASSIWTGGGNQPQHF. In DNA, the CDR3 is TGTGCCAGCAGTATTTGGACAGGGGGCGGAAATCAGCCCCAGCATTTT.

This clonotype was counted a few times. A read error may produce the germline difference seen at one junction end. J is TRBJ1-3 and V is TRBV4-2; the D is unclear. This CDR3 has 15 residues. Germline V lookup: CDR1 LGHNA, CDR2 YNFKEQ. Written as DNA, the CDR3 is TGTGCCAGCACCCAAATCCCGGGGTCTGGAAACACCATATATTTT. It is translated as CASTQIPGSGNTIYF.

This chain links TRBV6-2 or TRBV6-3 with TRBJ2-7; D not resolved. V was trimmed by 0 bases and J by 7 bases, leaving 7 bases between them. The CDR3 sequence is 12 residues long. Germline CDR1 reads MNHEY; CDR2 reads SVGEGT. CDR3 nucleotide sequence: TGTGCCAGCAGTTACTCGTCTCGGGAGCAGTACTTC. This translates into CASSYSSREQYF.

The chain joins TRBV19 to TRBJ1-2, with TRBD1 as a possible D gene (5 bases). The V end was cut by 6 bases, the J end by 4 bases, with 12 bases between. Germline assignment: CDR1 LNHDA and CDR2 SQIVND (reference sequence). CDR3 size: 13 residues. The chain's CDR3 is CASRLTVSYGYTF. The DNA for the CDR3 is TGTGCCAGTAGACTGACAGTATCCTATGGCTACACCTTC.

CDR3 DNA: TGCAGTGCTAGAGCAGGAGGGGGGGAAGATACGCAGTATTTT. As protein: CSARAGGGEDTQYF. The genes are TRBV20-1 and TRBJ2-3; D possibly corresponds to TRBD2 (7 bases). Germline V gene lookup returns CDR1 DFQATT and CDR2 SNEGSKA (reference sequence). This CDR3 region has 14 residues. Trimming took off 1 base at V and 5 bases at J, with 13 bases between the two ends.

The rearrangement joins TRBV28 to TRBJ1-2; D not resolved. Germline-derived CDR1 and CDR2 are MDHEN and SYDVKM. V lost 7 bases and J 1 base, leaving 13 bases between the germline ends. This CDR3 has 14 amino acids. This chain's CDR3 is CASIEATNNYGYTF. CDR3 DNA: TGTGCCAGCATAGAGGCGACCAATAACTATGGCTACACCTTC.

This clonotype was recorded once. The gene calls are TRBV7-8 and TRBJ1-1; D call uncertain. The CDR3 runs 14 residues. Deletions cut 2 bases from V and 0 bases from J, with 7 bases between. Germline V gives CDR1 SGHVS, CDR2 FQNEAQ. CDR3 coding DNA: TGTGCCAGCAGCTTAAGGAACATGAACACTGAAGCTTTCTTT. Its translation is CASSLRNMNTEAFF.

The rearrangement uses TRBV6-2 or TRBV6-3 and TRBJ2-2; 7 bases line up with TRBD2. The CDR3 has 14 amino acids. The trim removed 4 bases at V and 3 bases at J, leaving 2 bases unmatched. Germline loops: CDR1 MNHEY, CDR2 SVGEGT. CDR3 loop: CASSFGGYTGELFF. The CDR3 nucleotides are TGTGCCAGCAGTTTCGGGGGGTACACCGGGGAGCTGTTTTTT.

This clonotype appeared a few times. V gene TRBV29-1 combines with J gene TRBJ2-2; no definite D call. This CDR3 is 15 amino acids long. CDR1 is SQVTM and CDR2 is ANQGSEA in the germline V gene. V shed 4 bases and J shed 0 bases, with 12 bases lying between them. CDR3 region: CSVVPGTANTGELFF. The CDR3, as DNA: TGCAGCGTTGTTCCTGGCACCGCGAACACCGGGGAGCTGTTTTTT.

The chain uses TRBV10-3 and TRBJ1-1; D may be TRBD1 (6 bases). Germline V gives CDR1 ENHRY, CDR2 SYGVKD. V lost 2 bases and J lost 1, with 11 bases in between. The CDR3 runs 15 residues. CDR3 in amino acids: CAISEGKGGNTEAFF. In nucleotides, the CDR3 is TGTGCCATCAGTGAGGGCAAGGGGGGGAACACTGAAGCTTTCTTT.